A single sample is the source of the 5 T cell receptor beta chains below, sequenced in a study of T cell changes during pregnancy in multiple sclerosis. Clones were sequenced by immunoSEQ multiplex PCR, and TCRdb holds only the in-frame ones, with some missing. The sample carries around 35,000 clones, approximately 91% recorded once. This specimen was CD4+ T cells from peripheral blood mononuclear cells, taken in the second trimester of pregnancy. The receptors originated from a female donor with multiple sclerosis, enrolled in a pregnancy study.

The chain couples TRBV7-9 to TRBJ2-7; weak D call: TRBD2 (6 bases). The germline CDR1 and CDR2 sequences are SEHNR and FQNEAQ (reference sequence). The CDR3 totals 15 residues. V was trimmed by 3 bases and J by 0 bases, leaving 12 bases between them. CDR3 DNA sequence: TGTGCCAGCAGCTTGGAAGCGGGTGACTCCTACGAGCAGTACTTC. It specifies CASSLEAGDSYEQYF.

The V call is TRBV6-4, the J call TRBJ1-1; possibly TRBD1 for D (6 bases). With 3 bases removed from V and 6 bases from J, the gap between germline ends came to 11 bases. This CDR3 spans 13 amino acids. Germline CDR1 MRHNA, CDR2 SNTAGT. The CDR3 sequence is CASSEGAFSEAFF. Written as DNA, the CDR3 is TGTGCCAGCAGTGAGGGGGCTTTTTCTGAAGCTTTCTTT.

The chain joins TRBV7-8 to TRBJ2-5; tentatively, D is TRBD2 (6 bases). Germline CDR1 and CDR2: SGHVS and FQNEAQ. This CDR3 comprises 15 residues. V lost 1 base and J lost 0, with 9 bases in between. The CDR3 is CASSLGSGHQETQYF. For the CDR3, the DNA is TGTGCCAGCAGCTTAGGAAGCGGGCACCAAGAGACCCAGTACTTC.

This chain uses TRBV2 with TRBJ2-6; no clear D gene. Trimming removed 7 bases from V and 0 bases from J, with 10 bases in between. Germline values: CDR1 SNHLY, CDR2 FYNNEI. The CDR3 is 15 residues long. CDR3 nucleotides: TGTGCCAGCAACGCAGGCCTCTCTGGGGCCAACGTCCTGACTTTC. This sequence encodes CASNAGLSGANVLTF.

The chain uses TRBV6-4 and TRBJ2-5, with TRBD2 matching over 8 bases. There are 15 residues in the CDR3. Germline V gene sequence: CDR1 MRHNA, CDR2 SNTAGT. The V and J ends lost 4 bases and 5 bases, in that order; junction bases with no gene match: 9. The CDR3 protein is CASSVEVAGRETQYF. The CDR3 bases are TGTGCCAGCAGTGTCGAGGTAGCGGGAAGGGAGACCCAGTACTTC.